What follows describes a single TCR beta chain. Its antigen target is currently unknown. No base quality information exists; no much larger clone differs at one position. From the cysteine through the phenylalanine, the CDR3 covers 15 amino acids. The sequence is cut down to CDR3 DNA, 45 bases in frame from base 1. V and J are truncated by 0 bases and 9 bases respectively, leaving an intervening sequence of 18 bases. The germline V gene gives CDR1 as MNHNS and CDR2 as SASEGT. Thymus tissue was obtained as surgical resects removed during corrective cardiac surgery. Immunologically healthy infants undergoing open corrective cardiac surgery for congenital heart defects in Finland were used as donors. Thymocytes were released mechanically from tissue and stored at -70 °C as pellets of 10-30 million cells. A QIAsymphony instrument was used to extract genomic DNA from frozen cell pellets. The immunoSEQ multiplex PCR assay was used to amplify the TCRB and TCRAD loci from a standardized quantity of quality-controlled genomic DNA. The amplicons covered the V(D)J region and were long enough to include the CDR3 and to identify the V and J genes. The commercial immunoSEQ service was used to sequence amplicons on an Illumina platform. Turning to the authors' computational methods: Primer bias and sequencing errors were corrected as previously described, and TCRAD and TCRB were defined on the basis of the IMGT database. Repertoires were analysed with immunoSEQ Analyzer 3.0 and VDJTools, covering basic statistics, V/J segment usage, diversity estimates, rarefaction and pairwise overlap. To estimate diversity, the Chao1, ChaoE, Efron-Thisted, Shannon and inverse Simpson indices were applied, and diversity was also estimated on datasets down-sampled to the smallest sample. For repertoire overlap, CDR3 nucleotide sequence, V gene and J gene had to match strictly, and clustering was done by Jaccard-based multidimensional scaling. TCRdb stores this immuneACCESS table with in-frame sequences only. Part of the clones is absent; in the studies checked, under half of the shortfall reflects unresolved V genes, and no reason is known for the rest. V, J and clone size reflect that table, while D and trimming were determined from the DNA. The sample table shows roughly 130,000 clones, and around 94% are seen once. Clones ranked in the top ten supply 0.02% to 0.03% of the sample.

The source of the sample is a study of human thymus T cells (dated by TCRdb to 2018 to 2020). Regarding the research as a whole: The study used under 10 infant thymus samples plus four related peripheral blood samples to characterize TCR alpha and beta repertoires. Donor ages ranged from roughly 6 to 250 days, and the cohort comprised 5 to 7 male and a couple of female infants. Study-level results and caveats: On average, around 810,000 unique TCRB clonotypes were obtained from thymus samples, compared with roughly 84,000 from blood samples. Both the thymic and the peripheral blood repertoires appeared to show biased V and J gene segment usage. According to the related research, thymic TCR repertoires were highly overlapping among unrelated individuals.

Sample: thymus tissue. The receptor was isolated from a boy in the first two years of life with a congenital heart defect but otherwise immunologically healthy. The chain is assembled from TRBV6-1 and TRBJ2-7; 5 matching bases give a weak D call of TRBD2. The sequence in DNA is TGTGCCAGCAGTGAAGCGGTGCAACGGTGGGAGAGGCAGTACTTC. Its amino acids are CASSEAVQRWERQYF.